This is a list of T cell receptor beta chains from one sample in a study of CD8+ T cells in alopecia areata. The protocol was immunoSEQ multiplex PCR, while the TCRdb copy is restricted to in-frame clones and leaves out a portion. Of hundreds of thousands of clones in the sample, under 80% are singletons; the top ten hold 1.2%. Here the sequenced sample was CD4+ T cells sorted from blood, taken at week 0. The receptor set was obtained from a human donor with alopecia areata. The CDR3 runs from the conserved cysteine through the conserved F or W. A D gene is named only where the DNA matches it firmly. Only some rows state a clone size, as once, few, many or a class for expanded clones.

j_call: TRBJ1-1; v_call: TRBV9; d_call: TRBD1; clone_size: -; cdr3_aa: CASSVGLGQGFTEAFF; cdr3_nt: TGTGCCAGCAGCGTAGGTTTGGGACAGGGTTTCACTGAAGCTTTCTTT
j_call: TRBJ2-1; v_call: TRBV29-1; d_call: -; clone_size: -; cdr3_aa: CSVDVGGRFYNEQFF; cdr3_nt: TGCAGCGTTGATGTCGGGGGGCGTTTCTACAATGAGCAGTTCTTC
j_call: TRBJ2-5; v_call: TRBV30; d_call: TRBD1; clone_size: -; cdr3_aa: CAWSMAGGKTQYF; cdr3_nt: TGTGCCTGGAGTATGGCAGGGGGCAAGACCCAGTACTTC
j_call: TRBJ1-1; v_call: TRBV7-9; d_call: -; clone_size: few; cdr3_aa: CASSGLGVNGEAFF; cdr3_nt: TGTGCCAGCAGCGGGCTAGGCGTAAACGGTGAAGCTTTCTTT
j_call: TRBJ2-7; v_call: TRBV20-1; d_call: -; clone_size: -; cdr3_aa: CSARARREQYF; cdr3_nt: TGCAGTGCTAGAGCCAGACGCGAGCAGTACTTC
j_call: TRBJ2-3; v_call: TRBV15; d_call: -; clone_size: few; cdr3_aa: CATSRSVQGTAQYF; cdr3_nt: TGTGCCACCAGCAGATCAGTCCAAGGAACTGCGCAGTATTTT
j_call: TRBJ1-4; v_call: TRBV15; d_call: -; clone_size: -; cdr3_aa: CATSRGPQEKLFF; cdr3_nt: TGTGCCACCAGCAGAGGCCCACAAGAAAAACTGTTTTTT
j_call: TRBJ2-1; v_call: TRBV7-2; d_call: -; clone_size: -; cdr3_aa: CASSRTSNEQFF; cdr3_nt: TGTGCCAGCAGTAGAACTAGCAATGAGCAGTTCTTC
j_call: TRBJ2-6; v_call: TRBV4-3; d_call: -; clone_size: -; cdr3_aa: CASSQDAQYQFSSGANVLTF; cdr3_nt: TGCGCCAGCAGCCAAGATGCCCAATATCAGTTTTCCTCTGGGGCCAACGTCCTGACTTTC
j_call: TRBJ2-1; v_call: TRBV9; d_call: -; clone_size: -; cdr3_aa: CASSVAGSLTYNEQFF; cdr3_nt: TGTGCCAGCAGCGTAGCGGGGTCACTAACCTACAATGAGCAGTTCTTC
j_call: TRBJ2-7; v_call: TRBV30; d_call: -; clone_size: -; cdr3_aa: CAWNQGLGYEQYF; cdr3_nt: TGTGCCTGGAACCAGGGGCTTGGCTACGAGCAGTACTTC
j_call: TRBJ2-5; v_call: TRBV18; d_call: -; clone_size: -; cdr3_aa: CASSPGSQETQYF; cdr3_nt: TGTGCCAGCTCACCAGGGAGCCAAGAGACCCAGTACTTC
j_call: TRBJ1-3; v_call: TRBV30; d_call: TRBD1; clone_size: -; cdr3_aa: CAWSGDSRGNTIYF; cdr3_nt: TGTGCCTGGAGCGGGGACAGTAGGGGAAACACCATATATTTT
j_call: TRBJ1-2; v_call: TRBV30; d_call: -; clone_size: -; cdr3_aa: CAWRPYGITNYGYTF; cdr3_nt: TGTGCCTGGAGACCTTATGGAATCACTAACTATGGCTACACCTTC
j_call: TRBJ2-1; v_call: TRBV2; d_call: -; clone_size: -; cdr3_aa: CATGRGALYNEQFF; cdr3_nt: TGTGCCACCGGAAGGGGGGCCTTATACAATGAGCAGTTCTTC
j_call: TRBJ2-1; v_call: TRBV9; d_call: -; clone_size: few; cdr3_aa: CASSPRSQRNEQFF; cdr3_nt: TGTGCCAGCAGCCCCCGCTCCCAAAGGAATGAGCAGTTCTTC
j_call: TRBJ2-5; v_call: TRBV9; d_call: -; clone_size: -; cdr3_aa: CASSVGGIQETQYF; cdr3_nt: TGTGCCAGCAGCGTAGGGGGCATCCAAGAGACCCAGTACTTC
j_call: TRBJ1-1; v_call: TRBV29-1; d_call: -; clone_size: -; cdr3_aa: CSVGRGTYGTEAFF; cdr3_nt: TGCAGCGTTGGGCGAGGGACCTACGGCACTGAAGCTTTCTTT
j_call: TRBJ1-5; v_call: TRBV2; d_call: -; clone_size: few; cdr3_aa: CASSEAPLLFNQPQHF; cdr3_nt: TGTGCCAGCAGTGAAGCGCCCCTCCTTTTTAATCAGCCCCAGCATTTT
j_call: TRBJ1-1; v_call: TRBV5-6; d_call: -; clone_size: -; cdr3_aa: CASSWRTEAFF; cdr3_nt: TGTGCCAGCAGCTGGAGGACTGAAGCTTTCTTT
j_call: TRBJ2-1; v_call: TRBV5-1; d_call: -; clone_size: few; cdr3_aa: CASSFGALTSNEQFF; cdr3_nt: TGCGCCAGCAGCTTTGGGGCCCTTACCTCCAATGAGCAGTTCTTC
j_call: TRBJ2-7; v_call: TRBV4-2; d_call: -; clone_size: -; cdr3_aa: CASSPGATYEQYF; cdr3_nt: TGTGCCAGCAGCCCCGGAGCTACCTACGAGCAGTACTTC
j_call: TRBJ2-1; v_call: TRBV2; d_call: -; clone_size: -; cdr3_aa: CASSRRVTDNEQFF; cdr3_nt: TGTGCCAGCAGTAGAAGGGTGACGGATAATGAGCAGTTCTTC
j_call: TRBJ1-5; v_call: TRBV6-1; d_call: -; clone_size: few; cdr3_aa: CASSEYRPQHF; cdr3_nt: TGTGCCAGCAGTGAATACAGGCCCCAGCATTTT
j_call: TRBJ2-7; v_call: TRBV7-8; d_call: TRBD1; clone_size: -; cdr3_aa: CASSLIGTGDEQYF; cdr3_nt: TGTGCCAGCAGCTTAATTGGGACAGGGGACGAGCAGTACTTC
j_call: TRBJ2-2; v_call: TRBV29-1; d_call: -; clone_size: -; cdr3_aa: CSVKTGNTGELFF; cdr3_nt: TGCAGCGTCAAGACAGGGAACACCGGGGAGCTGTTTTTT
j_call: TRBJ1-2; v_call: TRBV30; d_call: TRBD1; clone_size: -; cdr3_aa: CAWSVRDRGLGYTF; cdr3_nt: TGTGCCTGGAGTGTACGGGACAGGGGGTTAGGCTACACCTTC
j_call: TRBJ2-5; v_call: TRBV29-1; d_call: -; clone_size: -; cdr3_aa: CSVELSRIPGETQYF; cdr3_nt: TGCAGCGTTGAGCTCTCTCGGATCCCAGGGGAGACCCAGTACTTC
j_call: TRBJ2-3; v_call: TRBV11-2; d_call: -; clone_size: few; cdr3_aa: CASSLDGASTDTQYF; cdr3_nt: TGTGCCAGCAGCTTAGATGGGGCAAGCACAGATACGCAGTATTTT
j_call: TRBJ2-2; v_call: TRBV6-6; d_call: -; clone_size: -; cdr3_aa: CASSYGVNTGELFF; cdr3_nt: TGTGCCAGCAGTTACGGGGTAAACACCGGGGAGCTGTTTTTT
j_call: TRBJ2-1; v_call: TRBV29-1; d_call: TRBD1; clone_size: -; cdr3_aa: CSVLNDRGIYNEQFF; cdr3_nt: TGCAGCGTCCTAAACGACAGGGGGATTTACAATGAGCAGTTCTTC